This note documents a single T cell receptor beta chain sequence. The sample belongs to a study of T-cell reconstitution after alpha-beta-depleted transplantation in children. Per the germline V gene, CDR1 is MDHEN and CDR2 is SYDVKM. With V trimmed by 7 bases and J by 6 bases, 10 bases remained unmatched. This CDR3 region has 14 residues. The TCRbeta library incorporated unique molecular identifiers. TCRdb reanalysed the PCR reads using MiXCR and keeps one entry per CDR3 protein. The sample holds roughly 110,000 distinct CDR3 sequences, 10% seen once. The source is a boy aged 2-15 years with acute lymphoblastic leukemia, due to receive a stem cell transplant. The chain combines TRBV28 with TRBJ2-7, with 9 nucleotides matching TRBD1. The specimen was PBMCs, collected before TCRalphabeta/CD19-depleted stem cell transplant. CDR3 region: CASKPRDRVVEQYF. CDR3 bases: TGTGCCAGCAAGCCCAGGGACAGGGTTGTCGAGCAGTACTTC.